Reported below is one T cell receptor (beta chain). Antigen unknown. TCRdb keeps only in-frame clones here, not all; method: immunoSEQ multiplex PCR. The sample has roughly 330,000 clones; roughly 70% are singletons. The sample originates from a study of shared clonotypes between healthy human individuals. Broader study findings: Across subsets, estimated richness was generally greater for naive than for memory populations.

Germline V gives CDR1 SGHDN, CDR2 FVKESK. With 2 bases removed from V and 5 bases from J, the gap between germline ends came to 12 bases. CDR3 length: 15 amino acids. The source is a man under 40 in good health. Sequencing was performed on memory CD4+ T cells sorted from blood. Subset indicated: CD45RA-negative fraction. The V gene is TRBV14, the J gene TRBJ1-4; maybe TRBD1 (5 bases). The CDR3 spells CASSQWGVSNEKLFF. The CDR3 DNA sequence: TGTGCCAGCAGCCAATGGGGGGTCTCGAATGAAAAACTGTTTTTT.